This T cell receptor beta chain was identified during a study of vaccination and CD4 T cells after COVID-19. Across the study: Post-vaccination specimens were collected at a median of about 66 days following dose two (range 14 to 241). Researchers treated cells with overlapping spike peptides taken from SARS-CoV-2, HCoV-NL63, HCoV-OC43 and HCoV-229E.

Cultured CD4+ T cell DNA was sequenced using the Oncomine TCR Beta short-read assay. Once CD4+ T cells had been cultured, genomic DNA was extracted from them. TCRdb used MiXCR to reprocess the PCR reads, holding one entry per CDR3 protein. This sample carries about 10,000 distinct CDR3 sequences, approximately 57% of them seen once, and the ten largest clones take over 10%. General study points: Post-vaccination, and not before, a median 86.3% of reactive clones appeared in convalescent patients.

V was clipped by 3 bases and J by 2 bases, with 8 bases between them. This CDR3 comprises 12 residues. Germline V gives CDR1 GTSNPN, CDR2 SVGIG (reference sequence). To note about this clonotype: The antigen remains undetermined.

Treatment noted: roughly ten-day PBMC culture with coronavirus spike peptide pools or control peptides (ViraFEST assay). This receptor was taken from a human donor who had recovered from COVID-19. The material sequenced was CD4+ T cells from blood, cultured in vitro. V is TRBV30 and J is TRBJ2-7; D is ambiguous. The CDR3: CAWSSAPYEQYF. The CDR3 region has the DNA TGTGCCTGGAGCTCCGCACCCTACGAGCAGTACTTC.